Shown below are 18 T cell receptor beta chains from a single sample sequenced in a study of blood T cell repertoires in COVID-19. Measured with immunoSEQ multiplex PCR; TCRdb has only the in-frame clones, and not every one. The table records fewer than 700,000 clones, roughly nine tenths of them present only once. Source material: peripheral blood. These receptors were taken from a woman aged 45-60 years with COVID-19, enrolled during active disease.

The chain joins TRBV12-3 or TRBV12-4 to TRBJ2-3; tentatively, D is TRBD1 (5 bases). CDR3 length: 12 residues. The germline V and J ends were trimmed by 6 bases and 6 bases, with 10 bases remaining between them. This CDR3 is CASSPGRDTQYF. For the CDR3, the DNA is TGTGCCAGCAGCCCAGGGCGGGATACGCAGTATTTT.

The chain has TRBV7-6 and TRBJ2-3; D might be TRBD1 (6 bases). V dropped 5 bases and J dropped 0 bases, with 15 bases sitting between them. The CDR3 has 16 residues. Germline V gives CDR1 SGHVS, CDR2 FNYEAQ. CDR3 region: CASSHPTGPSTDTQYF. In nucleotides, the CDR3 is TGTGCCAGCAGCCACCCAACAGGGCCTAGCACAGATACGCAGTATTTT.

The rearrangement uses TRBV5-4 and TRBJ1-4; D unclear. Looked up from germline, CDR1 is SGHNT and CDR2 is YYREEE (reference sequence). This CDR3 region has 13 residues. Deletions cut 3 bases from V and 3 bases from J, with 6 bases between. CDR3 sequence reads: CASSSGPNEKLFF. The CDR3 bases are TGTGCCAGCAGCTCCGGTCCTAATGAAAAACTGTTTTTT.

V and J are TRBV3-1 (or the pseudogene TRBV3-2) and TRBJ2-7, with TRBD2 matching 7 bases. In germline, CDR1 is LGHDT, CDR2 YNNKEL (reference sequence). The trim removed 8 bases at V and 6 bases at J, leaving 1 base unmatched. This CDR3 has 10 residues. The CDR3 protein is CASGRGEQYF. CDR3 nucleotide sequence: TGTGCCAGCGGGAGGGGCGAGCAGTACTTC.

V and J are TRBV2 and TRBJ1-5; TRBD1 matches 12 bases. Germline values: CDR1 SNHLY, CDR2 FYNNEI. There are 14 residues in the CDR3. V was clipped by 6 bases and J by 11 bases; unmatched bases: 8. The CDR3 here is CASRWGQGAQTQHF. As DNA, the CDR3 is TGTGCCAGCAGGTGGGGACAGGGGGCTCAAACCCAGCATTTT.

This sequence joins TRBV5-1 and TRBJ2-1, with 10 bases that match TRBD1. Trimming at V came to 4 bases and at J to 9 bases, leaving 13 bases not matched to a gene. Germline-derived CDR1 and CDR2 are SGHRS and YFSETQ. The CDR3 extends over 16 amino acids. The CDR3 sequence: CASSPHSDRGLGEQFF. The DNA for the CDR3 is TGCGCCAGCAGCCCCCACTCGGACAGGGGGTTGGGTGAGCAGTTCTTC.

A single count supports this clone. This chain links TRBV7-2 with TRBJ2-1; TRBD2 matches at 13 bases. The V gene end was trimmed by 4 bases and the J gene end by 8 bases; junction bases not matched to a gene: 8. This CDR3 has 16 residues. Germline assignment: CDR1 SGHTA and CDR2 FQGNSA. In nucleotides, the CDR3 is TGTGCCAGCAGCTCCCTGACTAGCGGGGGGTACCATGAGCAGTTCTTC. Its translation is CASSSLTSGGYHEQFF.

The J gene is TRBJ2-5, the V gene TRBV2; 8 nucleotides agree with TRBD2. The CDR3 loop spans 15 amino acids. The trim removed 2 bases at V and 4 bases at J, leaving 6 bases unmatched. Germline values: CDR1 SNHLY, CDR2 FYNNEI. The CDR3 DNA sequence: TGTGCCAGCAGTGAAACCGGGGGGGCCGTAGAGACCCAGTACTTC. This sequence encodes CASSETGGAVETQYF.

Here the CDR3 DNA reads TGTGCCATCAGGAGGGACAGGGGCACAGATACGCAGTATTTT. Protein product: CAIRRDRGTDTQYF. The chain combines TRBV10-3 with TRBJ2-3; TRBD1 matches 9 bases. Germline CDR1 is ENHRY and CDR2 is SYGVKD. Trimming cost V 6 bases and J 1 base; bases outside gene matches: 2. This CDR3 is built from 14 residues.

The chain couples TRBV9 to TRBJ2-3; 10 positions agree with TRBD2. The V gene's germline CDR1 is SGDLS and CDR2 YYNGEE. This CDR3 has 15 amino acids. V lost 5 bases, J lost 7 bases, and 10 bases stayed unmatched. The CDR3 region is CASSESGGAGNTQYF. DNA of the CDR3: TGTGCCAGCAGTGAGAGCGGGGGGGCCGGAAATACGCAGTATTTT.

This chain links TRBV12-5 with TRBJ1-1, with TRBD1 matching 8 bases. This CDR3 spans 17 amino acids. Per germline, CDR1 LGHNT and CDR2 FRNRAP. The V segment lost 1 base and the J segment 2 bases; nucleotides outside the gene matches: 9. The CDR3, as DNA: TGTGCTAGTGGTTTGGCCCAGAAGGACAGGGTAAACACTGAAGCTTTCTTT. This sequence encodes CASGLAQKDRVNTEAFF.

In nucleotides, the CDR3 is TGTGCCAGCGGGGGGTACGCGAACATTCAGTACTTC. The encoded protein is CASGGYANIQYF. V is TRBV2 and J is TRBJ2-4; a possible D gene is TRBD2 (6 bases). This CDR3 has 12 residues. V was cut by 8 bases and J by 7 bases, with 12 bases left in between. The germline V gene has CDR1 SNHLY and CDR2 FYNNEI.

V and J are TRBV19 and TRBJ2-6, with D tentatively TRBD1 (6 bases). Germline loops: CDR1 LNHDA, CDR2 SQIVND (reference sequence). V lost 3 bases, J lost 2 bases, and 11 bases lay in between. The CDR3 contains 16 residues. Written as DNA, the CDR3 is TGTGCCAGTAGTATCCCCAGGGGAGCTGGGGCCAACGTCCTGACTTTC. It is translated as CASSIPRGAGANVLTF.

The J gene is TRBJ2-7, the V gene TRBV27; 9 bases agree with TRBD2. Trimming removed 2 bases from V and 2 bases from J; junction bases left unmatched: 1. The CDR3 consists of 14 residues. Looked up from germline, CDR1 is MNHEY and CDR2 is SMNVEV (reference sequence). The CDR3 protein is CASSLSGGTYEQYF. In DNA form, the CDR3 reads TGTGCCAGCAGTTTAAGCGGGGGGACCTACGAGCAGTACTTC.

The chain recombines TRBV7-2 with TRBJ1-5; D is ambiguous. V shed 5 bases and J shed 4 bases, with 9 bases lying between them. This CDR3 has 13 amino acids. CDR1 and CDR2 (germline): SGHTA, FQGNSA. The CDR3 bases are TGTGCCAGCAGCCCCGGGATAAATCAGCCCCAGCATTTT. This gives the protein CASSPGINQPQHF.

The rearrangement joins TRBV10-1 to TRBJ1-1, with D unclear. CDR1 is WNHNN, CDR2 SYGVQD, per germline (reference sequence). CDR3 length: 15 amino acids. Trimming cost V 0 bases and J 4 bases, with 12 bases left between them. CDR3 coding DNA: TGCGCCAGCAGTGAGTCCCACATGGTCCCCACTGAAGCTTTCTTT. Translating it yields CASSESHMVPTEAFF.

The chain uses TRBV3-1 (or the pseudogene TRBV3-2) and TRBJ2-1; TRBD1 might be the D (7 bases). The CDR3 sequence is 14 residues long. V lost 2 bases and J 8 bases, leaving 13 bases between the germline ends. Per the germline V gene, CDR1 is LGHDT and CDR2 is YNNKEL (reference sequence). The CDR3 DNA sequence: TGTGCCAGCAGCCAATTTACAGGGGAGGATGAGCAGTTCTTC. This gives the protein CASSQFTGEDEQFF.

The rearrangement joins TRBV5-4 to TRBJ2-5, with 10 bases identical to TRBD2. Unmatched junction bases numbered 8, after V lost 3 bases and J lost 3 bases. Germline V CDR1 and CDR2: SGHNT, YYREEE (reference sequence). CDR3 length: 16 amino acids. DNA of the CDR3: TGTGCCAGCAGCTCAGTCCGGCTAGCGGGGGAAGAGACCCAGTACTTC. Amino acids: CASSSVRLAGEETQYF.